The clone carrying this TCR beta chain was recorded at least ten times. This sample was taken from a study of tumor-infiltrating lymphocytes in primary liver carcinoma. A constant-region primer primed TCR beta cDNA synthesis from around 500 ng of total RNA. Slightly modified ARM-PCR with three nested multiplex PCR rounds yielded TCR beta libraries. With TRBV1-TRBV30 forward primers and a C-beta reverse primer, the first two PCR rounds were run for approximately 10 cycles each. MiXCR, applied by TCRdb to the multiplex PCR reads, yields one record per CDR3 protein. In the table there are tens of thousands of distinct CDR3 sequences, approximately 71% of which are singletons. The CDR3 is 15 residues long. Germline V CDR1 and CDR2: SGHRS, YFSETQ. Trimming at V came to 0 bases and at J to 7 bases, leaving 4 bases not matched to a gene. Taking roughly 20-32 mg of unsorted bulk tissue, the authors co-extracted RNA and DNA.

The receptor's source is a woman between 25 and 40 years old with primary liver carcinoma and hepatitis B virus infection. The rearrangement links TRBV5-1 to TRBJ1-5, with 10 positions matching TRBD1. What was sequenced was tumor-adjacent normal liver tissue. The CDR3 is CASSLETGGGQPQHF. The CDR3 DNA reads TGCGCCAGCAGCTTGGAGACAGGGGGCGGACAGCCCCAGCATTTT.